The 11 T cell receptor beta chains given below trace back to one sample, sequenced in a study of blood T cell repertoires in COVID-19 (dated by TCRdb to 2019 to 2021). The library came from the immunoSEQ multiplex PCR assay. TCRdb retrieved this table from immuneACCESS and kept in-frame rearrangements only. Not all clones are present; in checked studies, unresolved V genes account for under half, and no reason is known for the remainder. Here the sample has approximately 280,000 clones; approximately 80% occur a single time. The ten most abundant clones make up more than 4% of the sample. Sample: PBMCs or T cells enriched from blood (not recorded which). These receptors were taken from a man aged 40-49 years who had been exposed to COVID-19.

The chain has TRBV6-5 and TRBJ2-1; 8 bases align to TRBD2. Trimming removed 6 bases from V and 5 bases from J; junction bases left unmatched: 3. The CDR3 totals 13 residues. Germline lookup yields CDR1 MNHEY and CDR2 SVGAGI. This chain's CDR3 is CASSIAGNNEQFF. CDR3 DNA sequence: TGTGCCAGCAGCATAGCGGGAAACAATGAGCAGTTCTTC.

This sequence joins TRBV12-2 and TRBJ2-5; the D call of TRBD1 is as the table states it, not checked on the DNA. TRBV12-2 is noted as a pseudogene. The CDR3 is 17 amino acids. CDR3 coding DNA: TGTGCAAGTCGTCGACAGGGGTTTAGGAACAATCAAGAGACCCAGTACTTC. This sequence encodes CASRRQGFRNNQETQYF.

The chain joins TRBV5-1 to TRBJ1-3, with D maybe TRBD1 (5 bases). This CDR3 spans 14 amino acids. CDR1 and CDR2 from the germline V gene are SGHRS and YFSETQ. V gave up 6 bases and J gave up 4 bases, with 14 bases separating them. CDR3 in amino acids: CASTFGGSGNTIYF. The CDR3 region has the DNA TGCGCCAGCACTTTCGGGGGGTCCGGAAACACCATATATTTT. Variable domain in full (rest from reference TRBV5-1 and TRBJ1-3): KAGVTQTPRYLIKTRGQQVTLSCSPISGHRSVSWYQQTPGQGLQFLFEYFSETQRNKGNFPGRFSGRQFSNSRSEMNVSTLELGDSALYLCASTFGGSGNTIYFGEGSWLTVV.

The chain recombines TRBV18 with TRBJ2-1, with 9 bases matching TRBD2. CDR1 is KGHSH, CDR2 LQKENI, per germline. The CDR3 contains 14 residues. V shed 2 bases, J shed 6 bases, and the junction held 2 bases outside the gene matches. DNA for the CDR3: TGTGCCAGCTCACCAGCTAGCGGGACCAATGAGCAGTTCTTC. Amino acids: CASSPASGTNEQFF.

This clone was seen just once. The chain links TRBV28 to TRBJ1-2; tentative D call: TRBD1 (5 bases). The CDR3 extends over 14 amino acids. V was cut by 6 bases and J by 10 bases, with 21 bases left in between. Germline CDR1 reads MDHEN; CDR2 reads SYDVKM. The CDR3 DNA sequence: TGTGCCAGCAGCCTTGGGACTGCTACTATGGACTACACCTTC. As protein: CASSLGTATMDYTF.

This clone was observed a handful of times. The chain joins TRBV5-1 to TRBJ2-7; 8 bases are shared with TRBD1. Germline CDR1 SGHRS, CDR2 YFSETQ. The CDR3 length is 15 residues. Trimming cost V 5 bases and J 2 bases; bases outside gene matches: 9. This CDR3 reads CASSSRTGQPYEQYF. The CDR3 nucleotides are TGCGCCAGCAGTTCCCGGACAGGGCAACCCTACGAGCAGTACTTC. Complete variable domain (other parts from reference TRBV5-1 and TRBJ2-7): KAGVTQTPRYLIKTRGQQVTLSCSPISGHRSVSWYQQTPGQGLQFLFEYFSETQRNKGNFPGRFSGRQFSNSRSEMNVSTLELGDSALYLCASSSRTGQPYEQYFGPGTRLTVT.

This chain links TRBV7-9 with TRBJ2-7; the match to TRBD1 covers 10 bases. This CDR3 has 16 amino acids. Germline V gene data show CDR1 as SEHNR and CDR2 as FQNEAQ (reference sequence). With V trimmed by 0 bases and J by 7 bases, 9 bases remained unmatched. CDR3 DNA: TGTGCCAGCAGCTTAGCTACAGGACAGGGGGTAGGAGAGCAGTACTTC. Translation: CASSLATGQGVGEQYF.

The genes are TRBV5-4 and TRBJ1-1, with D possibly matching TRBD1 (6 bases). Looked up from germline, CDR1 is SGHNT and CDR2 is YYREEE (reference sequence). CDR3 length: 14 amino acids. V was shortened by 2 bases and J by 5 bases, with 13 bases between the two germline ends. This CDR3 reads CASSFSGVDTEAFF. CDR3 sequence (DNA): TGTGCCAGCAGCTTTTCAGGGGTGGATACTGAAGCTTTCTTT.

This rearrangement joins TRBV7-3 to TRBJ1-6, with TRBD1 matching over 7 bases. CDR3 length: 14 residues. Germline CDR1 is SGHTA and CDR2 is FQGTGA. V was pared by 3 bases and J by 6 bases, with 2 bases of the junction left unmatched. The CDR3: CASSFGTVNSPLHF. The CDR3 DNA reads as TGTGCCAGCAGCTTCGGGACAGTTAATTCACCCCTCCACTTT.

On this clone itself: Additional DNA sequences in this sample encode the identical CDR3. This chain uses TRBV6-5 with TRBJ2-7, with D possibly TRBD2 on 6 matching bases. Germline loops: CDR1 MNHEY, CDR2 SVGAGI. The CDR3 runs to 11 residues. The V end lost 6 bases, the J end lost 4 bases, and 7 bases lay between the germline ends. CDR3 nucleotides: TGTGCCAGCAGGACTAGTTACGAGCAGTACTTC. The encoded protein is CASRTSYEQYF.

The genes are TRBV29-1 and TRBJ2-1; tentative D call: TRBD1 (5 bases). There are 12 residues in the CDR3. The germline gives CDR1 SQVTM, CDR2 ANQGSEA. With 7 bases removed from V and 6 bases from J, the gap between germline ends came to 13 bases. The CDR3 DNA reads as TGCAGCGGCTCGCAGGGCGGCAATGAGCAGTTCTTC. Its translation is CSGSQGGNEQFF.